These 30 T cell receptor beta chains were all obtained from the same sample, sequenced in a study of T cell repertoires in cytomegalovirus infection. TCRdb processed the reads anew with MiXCR; each CDR3 protein has one entry. The sample lists 340,000 or so distinct CDR3 sequences; around 25% were seen once. Antigens of these TCRs are unknown. The sequencing here drew on cultured PBMCs, taken from culture after CMV antigen stimulation. These receptors were obtained from a human donor in good health (CMV status not recorded). Some clones in this sample may be carry-over from other donors' samples.

The J gene is TRBJ2-2, the V gene TRBV6-5, with D perhaps TRBD1 or TRBD2 (6 bases each). Trimming shortened V by 8 bases and J by 0 bases, and 22 bases separated the two germline ends. The CDR3 covers 18 residues. Germline loops: CDR1 MNHEY, CDR2 SVGAGI. CDR3 amino acids: CASATWGGQSANTGELFF. In DNA form, the CDR3 reads TGTGCCAGCGCTACTTGGGGAGGACAGTCCGCGAACACCGGGGAGCTGTTTTTT.

Many counts were recorded for this clonotype. The gene calls are TRBV7-6 and TRBJ2-1, with 9 nucleotides matching TRBD2. J was trimmed by 2 bases and V by 5 bases; bases with no gene match: 4. CDR3 size: 15 residues. CDR1 SGHVS and CDR2 FNYEAQ come from the germline V gene. The CDR3 region has the DNA TGTGCCAGCAGCCCTATAGCGGGAGCCTACAATGAGCAGTTCTTC. Translating gives CASSPIAGAYNEQFF.

This clonotype was observed at least ten times. The chain uses TRBV7-6 and TRBJ2-1; TRBD1 aligns across 10 bases. Germline lookup yields CDR1 SGHVS and CDR2 FNYEAQ. The CDR3 is made up of 16 amino acids. The V gene end was trimmed by 4 bases and the J gene end by 4 bases; junction bases not matched to a gene: 7. CDR3 DNA: TGTGCCAGCAGCTCGACAGGGGGCTACGGATACAATGAGCAGTTCTTC. Residues: CASSSTGGYGYNEQFF.

The V gene is TRBV7-9, the J gene TRBJ2-3; 9 nucleotides agree with TRBD2. Germline CDR1 and CDR2: SEHNR and FQNEAQ (reference sequence). The CDR3 is 17 amino acids. Trimming cost V 5 bases and J 0 bases; bases outside gene matches: 9. The CDR3 nucleotides are TGTGCCAGCAGCATCGGCAACAGCGGGAGGAGCACAGATACGCAGTATTTT. It translates to CASSIGNSGRSTDTQYF.

This clonotype was seen a few times. This chain joins TRBV28 and TRBJ1-3; 9 nucleotides agree with TRBD1. Germline V gene lookup returns CDR1 MDHEN and CDR2 SYDVKM. With 3 bases clipped from V and 4 bases from J, the junction kept 7 bases outside the gene matches. The CDR3 runs 16 residues. The CDR3 loop is CASSLVGQGSGNTIYF. The CDR3 bases are TGTGCCAGCAGTTTGGTGGGACAGGGCTCCGGAAACACCATATATTTT.

The chain links TRBV29-1 to TRBJ2-7; TRBD2 might be the D (6 bases). CDR1 is SQVTM and CDR2 is ANQGSEA in the germline V gene. This CDR3 is built from 15 residues. The germline V and J ends were trimmed by 1 base and 7 bases, with 20 bases remaining between them. The CDR3 region has the DNA TGCAGCGTTGAAGTGGCCGGGGGTCCCCCTAGAGAGCAGTACTTC. It is translated as CSVEVAGGPPREQYF.

This clonotype was picked up many times. The V gene is TRBV29-1, the J gene TRBJ2-1; the D gene is possibly TRBD1 (7 bases). The germline V and J ends were trimmed by 6 bases and 0 bases, with 9 bases remaining between them. In germline, CDR1 is SQVTM, CDR2 ANQGSEA. This CDR3 has 13 amino acids. Here the CDR3 reads CSVQGGSYNEQFF. The CDR3 DNA reads TGCAGCGTGCAGGGGGGCTCCTACAATGAGCAGTTCTTC.

In this sample, this clonotype turned up a few times. V and J are TRBV6-1 and TRBJ2-7; 8 nucleotides agree with TRBD1. This CDR3 is 14 amino acids long. From germline, CDR1 is MNHNS and CDR2 SASEGT. Unmatched junction bases numbered 8, after V lost 6 bases and J lost 4 bases. For the CDR3, the DNA is TGTGCCAGCAGACTGTTCAGGGGGCCGTACGAGCAGTACGTC. This gives the protein CASRLFRGPYEQYV.

This clonotype was counted ten times or more. The J gene is TRBJ2-1, the V gene TRBV6-5; 12 bases are a match to TRBD2. Losses at the gene ends were 5 bases for V and 6 bases for J; bases not matched to a gene: 2. Looked up from germline, CDR1 is MNHEY and CDR2 is SVGAGI. The CDR3 sequence is 14 residues long. The CDR3 protein is CASSGLAGFNEQFF. For the CDR3, the DNA is TGTGCCAGCAGTGGACTAGCGGGATTCAATGAGCAGTTCTTC.

This clonotype has only a few counts. This rearrangement joins TRBV12-3 or TRBV12-4 to TRBJ2-1, with 9 bases matching TRBD2. V lost 6 bases, J lost 7 bases, and 7 bases stayed unmatched. The CDR3 spans 14 residues. This CDR3 is CASSLSAGGNEQFF. In nucleotides, the CDR3 is TGTGCCAGCAGCCTCTCCGCGGGAGGGAATGAGCAGTTCTTC.

A few counts support this clonotype. The V and J genes are TRBV7-8 and TRBJ2-3, with TRBD2 matching 10 bases. This CDR3 spans 14 amino acids. J was trimmed by 6 bases and V by 6 bases; bases with no gene match: 6. CDR1 is SGHVS, CDR2 FQNEAQ, per germline. CDR3 nucleotides: TGTGCCAGCAGACAAGCGACTAGCGGGGATACGCAGTATTTT. Its translation: CASRQATSGDTQYF.

Details on this clonotype: The junction and the germline gene differ at one end; a read error may be behind it. The chain uses TRBV5-8 and TRBJ1-2, with TRBD1 identical over 7 bases. The germline V gene encodes CDR1 SGHTS and CDR2 YDEGEE. CDR3 length: 9 residues. CDR3 residues: CANLGGSPF. The DNA for the CDR3 is TGTGCCAACTTAGGGGGCTCACCTTTC. Full variable domain (outside the CDR3, taken from reference TRBV5-8 and TRBJ1-2): EAGVTQSPTHLIKTRGQQATLRCSPISGHTSVYWYQQALGLGLQFLLWYDEGEERNRGNFPPRFSGRQFPNYSSELNVNALELEDSALYLCANLGGSPFGSGTRLTVV.

The chain joins TRBV6-1 to TRBJ2-1; 13 positions agree with TRBD2. V shed 5 bases and J 0 bases; nucleotides not matched to a gene: 13. The CDR3 contains 20 residues. The germline V gene has CDR1 MNHNS and CDR2 SASEGT. This CDR3 is CASSKGLAGTPAFSYNEQFF. CDR3 bases: TGTGCCAGCAGTAAGGGACTAGCGGGGACACCTGCATTCTCCTACAATGAGCAGTTCTTC.

There are a few counts of this clonotype. One junction end disagrees with the germline gene, perhaps due to a read error. This sequence joins TRBV6-1 and TRBJ2-1, with 10 bases identical to TRBD1. Per the germline V gene, CDR1 is MNHNS and CDR2 is SASEGT. The CDR3 spans 12 residues. The CDR3 reads CASRTGGPLTIF. Here the CDR3 DNA reads TGTGCCAGCAGGACAGGGGGCCCGTTAACGATCTTC.

In this sample, this clonotype turned up many times. CDR3 DNA: TGTGCCAGCAGCTTAGCCTTTCGGGTCGGCGGGACCAACACCGGGGAGCTGTTTTTT. It encodes CASSLAFRVGGTNTGELFF. The chain employs TRBV7-2 and TRBJ2-2; possibly TRBD2 for D (6 bases). The V and J ends lost 0 bases and 2 bases respectively, with 19 bases between them. The V gene's germline CDR1 is SGHTA and CDR2 FQGNSA. The CDR3 sequence is 19 residues long.

This clonotype was seen a few times. The chain recombines TRBV19 with TRBJ1-2; D is perhaps TRBD1 (5 bases). This CDR3 comprises 13 residues. The V end lost 6 bases, the J end lost 4 bases, and 12 bases lay between the germline ends. Germline values: CDR1 LNHDA, CDR2 SQIVND (reference sequence). CDR3 in amino acids: CASSNPGPYGYTF. CDR3 DNA: TGTGCCAGTAGCAACCCAGGGCCCTATGGCTACACCTTC.

The V call is TRBV24-1, the J call TRBJ2-3; maybe TRBD2 (6 bases). CDR3 length: 14 amino acids. The V gene lost 9 bases and the J gene lost 1 base, with 13 bases spanning the gap. Germline values: CDR1 KGHDR, CDR2 SFDVKD. In DNA form, the CDR3 reads TGTGCCACCGGGAGGACCTCCGGCACAGATACGCAGTATTTT. Residues: CATGRTSGTDTQYF.

The chain joins TRBV12-3 or TRBV12-4 to TRBJ1-1, with unresolved D. The V and J ends lost 7 bases and 1 base respectively, with 16 bases between them. The CDR3 loop spans 15 amino acids. Written as DNA, the CDR3 is TGTGCCAGCACCCTCCTGGAGAAGGGGAACACTGAAGCTTTCTTT. Its translation: CASTLLEKGNTEAFF.

In its sample, this clonotype was seen many times. The chain is built from TRBV7-9 and TRBJ2-1, with 8 bases that match TRBD1. CDR1 and CDR2 from the germline V gene are SEHNR and FQNEAQ (reference sequence). V shed 1 base and J 6 bases; nucleotides not matched to a gene: 5. This CDR3 region has 15 residues. The CDR3 nucleotides read TGTGCCAGCAGCTTAGGACAGGGGAGAGGCAATGAGCAGTTCTTC. Amino acids: CASSLGQGRGNEQFF.

This clonotype was seen repeatedly, ten times or more. This chain uses TRBV5-6 with TRBJ2-4; D call uncertain. Germline-derived CDR1 and CDR2 are SGHDT and YYEEEE. V lost 4 bases and J lost 5, with 22 bases in between. This CDR3 is 17 amino acids long. CDR3 protein: CASSRLTALLGQNIQYF. In DNA, the CDR3 is TGTGCCAGCAGCCGGTTGACTGCCCTCCTCGGGCAAAACATTCAGTACTTC.

This clonotype appeared many times. This chain links TRBV7-9 with TRBJ1-1; perhaps TRBD1 as D (5 bases). This CDR3 has 14 residues. Germline assignment: CDR1 SEHNR and CDR2 FQNEAQ (reference sequence). The V end was cut by 3 bases, the J end by 2 bases, with 10 bases between. The CDR3 DNA reads as TGTGCCAGCAGCTTCCTTGGGGGTAACACTGAAGCTTTCTTT. Its protein product is CASSFLGGNTEAFF. Full variable domain (rest looked up from reference TRBV7-9 and TRBJ1-1): DTGVSQNPRHKITKRGQNVTFRCDPISEHNRLYWYRQTLGQGPEFLTYFQNEAQLEKSRLLSDRFSAERPKGSFSTLEIQRTEQGDSAMYLCASSFLGGNTEAFFGQGTRLTVV.

The sample holds many counts of this clonotype. V usage is TRBV28 and J usage is TRBJ1-6; possible D gene TRBD1, 5 bases. Deletions cut 6 bases from V and 7 bases from J, with 13 bases between. In germline, CDR1 is MDHEN, CDR2 SYDVKM. The CDR3 is made up of 14 amino acids. CDR3 loop: CASRPGRLNSPLHF. In DNA, the CDR3 is TGTGCCAGCAGGCCGGGACGGCTCAATTCACCCCTCCACTTT.

This sequence joins TRBV7-3 and TRBJ1-4; the match to TRBD1 covers 7 bases. Looked up from germline, CDR1 is SGHTA and CDR2 is FQGTGA. This CDR3 has 18 amino acids. Unmatched junction bases numbered 22, after V lost 7 bases and J lost 8 bases. The DNA for the CDR3 is TGTGCCAGCATCTATACCCTTAAAACCCGGGACAGACAGGAAAAACTGTTTTTT. This sequence encodes CASIYTLKTRDRQEKLFF.

This clonotype was picked up many times. The chain combines TRBV7-9 with TRBJ1-1; D is unclear. Per the germline V gene, CDR1 is SEHNR and CDR2 is FQNEAQ (reference sequence). The CDR3 extends over 11 amino acids. The V gene lost 6 bases and the J gene lost 11 bases, with 13 bases spanning the gap. The CDR3 DNA reads as TGTGCCAGCAGTATTAAAAGGAGGGCTTTCTTT. The encoded protein is CASSIKRRAFF. The entire variable domain, with the rest obtained from reference TRBV7-9 and TRBJ1-1, is as follows: DTGVSQNPRHKITKRGQNVTFRCDPISEHNRLYWYRQTLGQGPEFLTYFQNEAQLEKSRLLSDRFSAERPKGSFSTLEIQRTEQGDSAMYLCASSIKRRAFFGQGTRLTVV.

The gene calls are TRBV28 and TRBJ1-1; the D is unclear. This CDR3 comprises 15 residues. Germline CDR1 is MDHEN and CDR2 is SYDVKM. V gave up 5 bases and J gave up 1 base, with 14 bases separating them. CDR3 in amino acids: CASSPGWTRNTEAFF. The CDR3 nucleotides are TGTGCCAGCAGTCCCGGGTGGACGAGGAACACTGAAGCTTTCTTT.

The chain recombines TRBV5-1 with TRBJ2-1, with 10 bases identical to TRBD2. The CDR3 covers 16 residues. From germline, CDR1 is SGHRS and CDR2 YFSETQ. Trimming took 3 bases from V and 4 from J; bases not matched to a gene: 7. CDR3 DNA sequence: TGCGCCAGCAGCTCTCAAGCGGGAGGGGGTTACAATGAGCAGTTCTTC. This sequence encodes CASSSQAGGGYNEQFF. The variable domain in full, with the rest retrieved from reference TRBV5-1 and TRBJ2-1, is KAGVTQTPRYLIKTRGQQVTLSCSPISGHRSVSWYQQTPGQGLQFLFEYFSETQRNKGNFPGRFSGRQFSNSRSEMNVSTLELGDSALYLCASSSQAGGGYNEQFFGPGTRLTVL.

The chain is built from TRBV7-8 and TRBJ1-6; no clear D. Germline values: CDR1 SGHVS, CDR2 FQNEAQ. The length of the CDR3 is 14 residues. Between the trimmed V and J ends, which lost 2 bases and 7 bases, there was a span of 9 bases. The CDR3 sequence: CASSLTTSNSPLHF. As DNA, the CDR3 is TGTGCCAGCAGCTTAACTACCTCGAATTCACCCCTCCACTTT.

There are a few counts of this clonotype. CDR3 amino acids: CASSQDRERNYGYTF. CDR3 nucleotide sequence: TGCGCCAGCAGCCAAGATAGGGAGAGAAACTATGGCTACACCTTC. The rearrangement links TRBV4-1 to TRBJ1-2; D not certain. V gave up 0 bases and J gave up 2 bases, with 10 bases separating them. There are 15 residues in the CDR3. The germline CDR1 and CDR2 sequences are MGHRA and YSYEKL.

This clonotype showed up many times. This chain uses TRBV7-2 with TRBJ2-7, with D possibly TRBD1 on 6 matching bases. The CDR3 is 15 residues long. Germline loops: CDR1 SGHTA, CDR2 FQGNSA. The ends were cut back, 2 bases at V and 3 bases at J, with 14 bases in the middle. Written as DNA, the CDR3 is TGTGCCAGCAGCTTATTCACAGGGAGACTCTACGAGCAGTACTTC. Protein sequence: CASSLFTGRLYEQYF.

The chain uses TRBV12-3 or TRBV12-4 and TRBJ1-3; D ambiguous. The CDR3 extends over 13 amino acids. Trimming pared 5 bases from V and 2 bases from J, leaving 7 bases between. The CDR3 bases are TGTGCCAGCAGTCAGGCAGCTGGAAACACCATATATTTT. Its protein is CASSQAAGNTIYF.